This T cell receptor (beta chain) originates from a study of blood T cell repertoires in COVID-19 (dated by TCRdb to between 2020 and 2021). Regarding the research as a whole: Samples from collaborators originated in the United States, Italy and Spain and spanned both the acute and convalescent phases of COVID-19. The material from the prospective study consisted of cDNA or gDNA derived from T cells, B-cell-depleted T cells, or PBMCs. Subjects who had been exposed to COVID-19, were actively infected with it, or had recovered from it provided the deeply sampled blood TCRbeta repertoires that made up the dataset. The repertoires were released in a freely available public database intended as a resource for research on the immune response to SARS-CoV-2. The samples were drawn from the first 160 participants of the ongoing ImmuneRACE study and from 1,254 subjects provided by 6 global collaborators. Nearly every sample came with metadata listing a de-identified subject ID, COVID-19 status, age in years and sex. Where available, HLA class I and class II types were taken from metadata supplied by the sample provider and were not determined by assay-based typing. Results the study describes overall, beyond this receptor: The amount of clinical and demographic metadata varied by source and participant and was provided uncurated.

Comments on this clone: Which antigen it targets is not known. No much larger clone exists at a distance of one base, and base qualities are not known.

CDR1 SGHTS and CDR2 YDEGEE are derived from the germline V gene. From V the trimming removes 4 bases and from J it removes 5 bases, while the gene matches leave 6 bases of the junction unaccounted for. From the cysteine through the phenylalanine, the CDR3 covers 13 amino acids. Kept here is only the CDR3 DNA, which spans 39 bases and is read in frame from base 1. TCRbeta CDR3 regions were amplified from genomic DNA using the immunoSEQ Assay, a bias-controlled multiplex PCR. For the original study's pipeline: The number of nucleated cells in each sample was estimated by amplification of reference gene primers within the assay. To quantify the absolute abundance of each unique TCRbeta CDR3 rearrangement, sequence reads were collapsed and filtered. Productive Simpson clonality was computed per sample as the square root of Simpson's diversity index over productive rearrangements. TCRdb's version of the immuneACCESS table is confined to in-frame rearrangements and falls short of the full clone set. An unresolved V gene accounts for under half of the shortfall where checked; the remainder is of unknown origin. V and J calls and clone size are given by that table; D and trimming were obtained from the DNA. Here the sample has about 480,000 clones; more than 70% occur a single time. Roughly an eighth of the sample is taken by the ten largest.

One collaborating source in Seattle enrolled patients during active infection and followed them longitudinally through the course of disease. Collaborating institutions collected whole blood in K2EDTA tubes following their own protocols. For TCRbeta analysis, collaborators shipped samples in one of three forms: frozen whole blood, isolated PBMCs, or DNA extracted from either of those sample types. The rearrangement combines TRBV5-8 with TRBJ2-7, and 7 bases in between align with TRBD1. This TCR was recovered from a woman aged 45 to 65 with COVID-19, enrolled during active disease. Input material: peripheral blood. The DNA reads TGTGCCAGCAGCCGCGACAGGGTCAACGAGCAGTACTTC. This yields the protein CASSRDRVNEQYF.